The next 15 T cell receptor beta chains were all read from a single sample in a study of CD8+ T cells in alopecia areata. It was cDNA, reverse transcribed from extracted RNA, that served as the sequencing template. Profiling relied on immunoSEQ multiplex PCR, and the TCRdb table lists in-frame clones only, not all of them. The sample holds 150,000 to 200,000 clones; approximately 57% are singletons and the top ten take 14%. Treatment of the sample: oral pan-JAK inhibitor, 5-10 mg twice daily. Here the sequenced sample was CD4+ T cells sorted from blood, taken at week 24, from a patient treated with tofacitinib. The source is a human donor with alopecia areata.

The genes are TRBV7-9 and TRBJ2-7; 7 nucleotides match TRBD2. Trimming took 4 bases from V and 5 from J; bases not matched to a gene: 8. Germline-derived CDR1 and CDR2 are SEHNR and FQNEAQ (reference sequence). The CDR3 length is 14 residues. The DNA for the CDR3 is TGTGCCAGCAGCTCAAAGACTAGCCCCCACGAGCAGTACTTC. Protein product: CASSSKTSPHEQYF.

The V call is TRBV27, the J call TRBJ1-2, with no clear D. CDR3 size: 14 residues. V lost 5 bases to trimming and J lost 4 bases, with 14 bases between them. Looked up from germline, CDR1 is MNHEY and CDR2 is SMNVEV (reference sequence). The CDR3 spells CASSTMKEGYGYTF. CDR3 nucleotides: TGTGCCAGCAGTACCATGAAAGAGGGCTATGGCTACACCTTC.

The chain joins TRBV4-2 to TRBJ1-2, with D hard to call. The CDR3 loop spans 16 amino acids. Deletions cut 0 bases from V and 1 base from J, with 12 bases between. Germline CDR1 LGHNA, CDR2 YNFKEQ. The CDR3 region is CASSQDTTGGNYGYTF. The CDR3 nucleotides are TGTGCCAGCAGCCAAGATACCACGGGAGGTAACTATGGCTACACCTTC.

The chain is built from TRBV6-5 and TRBJ1-2; D possibly corresponds to TRBD1 (6 bases). The V and J ends lost 2 bases and 4 bases respectively, with 14 bases between them. Germline V gene sequence: CDR1 MNHEY, CDR2 SVGAGI. This CDR3 is built from 15 residues. CDR3 nucleotides: TGTGCCAGCAGTTACGCCGCAGGGGCTGTCTATGGCTACACCTTC. This gives the protein CASSYAAGAVYGYTF.

The chain recombines TRBV27 with TRBJ2-2; 10 bases line up with TRBD2. This CDR3 spans 15 amino acids. The V segment lost 8 bases and the J segment 6 bases; nucleotides outside the gene matches: 9. The germline V gene has CDR1 MNHEY and CDR2 SMNVEV (reference sequence). The CDR3, as DNA: TGTGCCAGCGGTCAGCGGGGGGGCCTTCCCGGGGAGCTGTTTTTT. Protein product: CASGQRGGLPGELFF.

This clone was seen only a few times. V and J are TRBV2 and TRBJ1-1, with unresolved D. V lost 3 bases and J lost 4, with 3 bases in between. The CDR3 sequence is 11 residues long. Germline lookup yields CDR1 SNHLY and CDR2 FYNNEI. CDR3 sequence reads: CASSDITEAFF. In nucleotides, the CDR3 is TGTGCCAGCAGTGATATCACTGAAGCTTTCTTT.

This clone was detected only a few times. The rearrangement links TRBV29-1 to TRBJ2-3; D possibly uses TRBD1 or TRBD2 (7 bases each). This CDR3 has 15 amino acids. With 6 bases removed from V and 2 bases from J, the gap between germline ends came to 18 bases. Germline-derived CDR1 and CDR2 are SQVTM and ANQGSEA. This CDR3 reads CSVAPRGGDTDTQYF. In DNA, the CDR3 is TGCAGCGTGGCCCCCAGGGGGGGGGACACAGATACGCAGTATTTT.

The V call is TRBV5-1, the J call TRBJ1-4; D remains unclear. The CDR3 covers 15 residues. Trimming took 5 bases from V and 0 from J, leaving 11 bases between them. Germline CDR1 and CDR2: SGHRS and YFSETQ. The CDR3 region has the DNA TGCGCCAGCAGGCCGGGATATGCAACTAATGAAAAACTGTTTTTT. Protein sequence: CASRPGYATNEKLFF.

This clone appeared a single time. The rearrangement joins TRBV7-2 to TRBJ2-7, with D unclear. CDR1 SGHTA and CDR2 FQGNSA come from the germline V gene. V was cut by 0 bases and J by 0 bases, with 3 bases left in between. The CDR3 has 13 residues. The CDR3 loop is CASSLASSYEQYF. As DNA, the CDR3 is TGTGCCAGCAGCTTAGCCAGCTCCTACGAGCAGTACTTC.

This sequence joins TRBV7-9 and TRBJ1-1, with TRBD1 identical over 7 bases. Germline CDR1 SEHNR, CDR2 FQNEAQ (reference sequence). This CDR3 is built from 15 residues. Trimming removed 5 bases from V and 4 bases from J; junction bases left unmatched: 10. The CDR3 is CASSRSTGAGTEAFF. DNA for the CDR3: TGTGCCAGCAGCCGTTCTACAGGGGCGGGCACTGAAGCTTTCTTT.

This clone was seen a few times. This CDR3 reads CASSQSDREAEAFF. DNA of the CDR3: TGTGCCAGCAGCCAATCAGACAGGGAAGCTGAAGCTTTCTTT. V and J are TRBV4-2 and TRBJ1-1, with 7 positions matching TRBD1. The CDR3 runs 14 residues. Germline V gene lookup returns CDR1 LGHNA and CDR2 YNFKEQ. V was clipped by 2 bases and J by 6 bases; unmatched bases: 6.

This clone occurred once. V is TRBV23-1 and J is TRBJ2-5, with D possibly matching TRBD1 (6 bases). TRBV23-1 is marked as an open reading frame, function uncertain. V shed 9 bases and J shed 0 bases, with 8 bases lying between them. There are 12 residues in the CDR3. CDR3 DNA: TGCGCCAGGCGACAGGACCAAGAGACCCAGTACTTC. Translation gives CARRQDQETQYF.

The chain couples TRBV7-9 to TRBJ1-5; TRBD1 aligns across 7 bases. CDR3 length: 16 residues. The germline gives CDR1 SEHNR, CDR2 FQNEAQ (reference sequence). Trimming took 0 bases from V and 7 from J; bases not matched to a gene: 9. The chain's CDR3 is CASSLASAGGKQPQHF. The CDR3 DNA reads as TGTGCCAGCAGCTTAGCGTCGGCAGGGGGTAAACAGCCCCAGCATTTT.

V and J are TRBV6-1 and TRBJ2-5; D gene unclear. Germline-derived CDR1 and CDR2 are MNHNS and SASEGT. The V end lost 0 bases, the J end lost 5 bases, and 13 bases lay between the germline ends. The CDR3 is 15 amino acids. The CDR3 DNA is TGTGCCAGCAGTGAAGCGCTTAACCCCTGGGAGACCCAGTACTTC. Its translation is CASSEALNPWETQYF.

The J gene is TRBJ1-2, the V gene TRBV5-1; the D is unclear. This CDR3 is built from 13 residues. Germline V gene data show CDR1 as SGHRS and CDR2 as YFSETQ. V shed 1 base and J shed 0 bases, with 4 bases lying between them. The CDR3 DNA sequence: TGCGCCAGCAGCTTGCCACCTAACTATGGCTACACCTTC. Amino acid sequence: CASSLPPNYGYTF.